The 26 T cell receptor beta chains presented below share a single source sample, sequenced in a study of T cell repertoires in cytomegalovirus infection. These receptors have no identified antigens. TCRdb passed the reads through MiXCR, listing each CDR3 protein once. The table lists about 740,000 distinct CDR3 sequences, 30% to 35% of them singletons, with about 20% in the top ten. The sequencing used cultured PBMCs, collected from culture after CMV antigen stimulation. The receptors shown here come from a human donor in good health (CMV status not recorded). Some clones in this sample may be carry-over from other donors' samples.

There are a few counts of this clonotype. This chain joins TRBV7-2 and TRBJ2-7; D is unresolved. The CDR3 is 13 residues long. Germline values: CDR1 SGHTA, CDR2 FQGNSA. Trimming left V 2 bases short and J 4 bases short, with 9 bases between. The CDR3: CASSLLDEYEQYF. The DNA of the CDR3 is TGTGCCAGCAGCTTATTAGACGAGTACGAGCAGTACTTC.

The chain employs TRBV19 and TRBJ2-7, with TRBD1 matching over 7 bases. The V and J ends lost 7 bases and 3 bases, in that order; junction bases with no gene match: 9. The CDR3 spans 14 residues. The V gene's germline CDR1 is LNHDA and CDR2 SQIVND (reference sequence). The CDR3 region has the DNA TGTGCCAGTACCGCCGGACAGGCTAGCTACGAGCAGTACTTC. Its protein product is CASTAGQASYEQYF.

This clonotype was picked up a small number of times. The chain joins TRBV28 to TRBJ2-3; 10 nucleotides match TRBD2. The germline CDR1 and CDR2 sequences are MDHEN and SYDVKM. Germline trimming cut 7 bases from V and 4 bases from J; bases unmatched to any gene: 8. This CDR3 is 15 amino acids long. The CDR3 is CASKPGLAAPDTQYF. CDR3 coding DNA: TGTGCCAGCAAACCCGGACTAGCGGCTCCAGATACGCAGTATTTT.

V usage is TRBV28 and J usage is TRBJ1-5, with D possibly matching TRBD1 (5 bases). Trimming took 5 bases from V and 6 from J, leaving 8 bases between them. The CDR3 is 12 amino acids. Germline V gene data show CDR1 as MDHEN and CDR2 as SYDVKM. The CDR3 coding sequence is TGTGCCAGCAGTCGACAGTCTCAGCCCCAGCATTTT. Translating gives CASSRQSQPQHF.

The J gene is TRBJ2-7, the V gene TRBV7-2; 8 bases match TRBD1. CDR3 length: 15 residues. V trimming: 5 bases; J trimming: 2 bases; junction bases outside the gene matches: 8. Per germline, CDR1 SGHTA and CDR2 FQGNSA. The CDR3 sequence is CASSPRTGYPYEQYF. The CDR3 nucleotides are TGTGCCAGCAGCCCCCGGACAGGGTACCCCTACGAGCAGTACTTC.

On this clonotype: It may be a read error: a sequence one base away is much more abundant. V is TRBV7-2 and J is TRBJ2-1; D is unclear. Germline V gives CDR1 SGHTA, CDR2 FQGNSA. The CDR3 covers 13 residues. The CDR3 region is CASGLGLPNEQFF. The CDR3 DNA is TGTGCCAGCGGCTTAGGCCTTCCCAATGAGCAGTTCTTC. Filled out from reference TRBV7-2 and TRBJ2-1, the complete variable domain reads GAGVSQSPSNKVTEKGKDVELRCDPISGHTALYWYRQSLGQGLEFLIYFQGNSAPDKSGLPSDRFSAERTGGSVSTLTIQRTQQEDSAVYLCASGLGLPNEQFFGPGTRLTVL.

The rearrangement uses TRBV6-1 and TRBJ2-5; D is uncertain. V dropped 4 bases and J dropped 3 bases, with 6 bases sitting between them. Germline V gene sequence: CDR1 MNHNS, CDR2 SASEGT. The CDR3 has 12 residues. For the CDR3, the DNA is TGTGCCAGCAGTGCCTATAAAGAGACCCAGTACTTC. Its translation: CASSAYKETQYF.

V usage is TRBV6-2 or TRBV6-3 and J usage is TRBJ2-5, with TRBD1 matching over 8 bases. V lost 6 bases and J lost 5; bases outside the gene matches: 5. Per germline, CDR1 MNHEY and CDR2 SVGEGT. This CDR3 has 13 residues. The DNA for the CDR3 is TGTGCCAGCAGGGACAGGGTCACGGAGACCCAGTACTTC. It codes for CASRDRVTETQYF.

This clonotype was detected only a few times. This rearrangement joins TRBV2 to TRBJ1-5; no definite D call. The germline V and J ends were trimmed by 0 bases and 1 base, with 4 bases remaining between them. Germline V gene lookup returns CDR1 SNHLY and CDR2 FYNNEI. The CDR3 spans 14 residues. CDR3 nucleotide sequence: TGTGCCAGCAGTGAAGCGCGCAGCAATCAGCCCCAGCATTTT. It specifies CASSEARSNQPQHF.

The rearrangement joins TRBV7-6 to TRBJ1-1, with a possible D match to TRBD1 (6 bases). The CDR3 extends over 15 amino acids. Trimming shortened V by 8 bases and J by 1 base, and 17 bases separated the two germline ends. Germline loops: CDR1 SGHVS, CDR2 FNYEAQ. The CDR3 sequence is CASLSSGTPNTEAFF. The DNA for the CDR3 is TGTGCCAGCCTATCCTCCGGGACACCGAACACTGAAGCTTTCTTT.

V gene TRBV2 combines with J gene TRBJ1-5, with D possibly being TRBD1 (5 bases). V shed 6 bases and J shed 6 bases, with 18 bases lying between them. CDR3 size: 15 residues. Germline V lookup: CDR1 SNHLY, CDR2 FYNNEI. The CDR3 region is CASRALQVSSQPQHF. CDR3 DNA sequence: TGTGCCAGCAGGGCACTACAGGTCTCGTCTCAGCCCCAGCATTTT.

V is TRBV19 and J is TRBJ2-7; no definite D call. Germline V gives CDR1 LNHDA, CDR2 SQIVND (reference sequence). The CDR3 totals 16 residues. Trimming took 4 bases from V and 0 from J, leaving 16 bases between them. CDR3 DNA: TGTGCCAGTAGTACCCAACGGTACGGCGGCTCCTACGAGCAGTACTTC. Translated, it gives CASSTQRYGGSYEQYF.

This clonotype appeared a few times. The chain employs TRBV7-6 and TRBJ1-1, with TRBD1 identical over 7 bases. This CDR3 region has 16 residues. The ends lost 5 bases at V and 0 bases at J; junction bases unmatched: 9. In germline, CDR1 is SGHVS, CDR2 FNYEAQ. DNA for the CDR3: TGTGCCAGCAGCGCACTACAGGGGAGCCTGAACACTGAAGCTTTCTTT. Amino acids: CASSALQGSLNTEAFF.

This clonotype was seen more than once but under ten times. V is TRBV27 and J is TRBJ2-3, with TRBD2 matching over 7 bases. The CDR3 consists of 14 residues. Germline values: CDR1 MNHEY, CDR2 SMNVEV (reference sequence). V lost 7 bases and J lost 5; bases outside the gene matches: 9. CDR3 residues: CASTPREGKDTQYF. CDR3 sequence (DNA): TGTGCCAGCACTCCGAGGGAGGGGAAAGATACGCAGTATTTT.

This clonotype was observed a handful of times. Just one base apart from a much larger clone, this may be a read error. This sequence joins TRBV11-2 and TRBJ2-7; 7 bases agree with TRBD2. The junction had 0 bases not matched to a gene; V was cut back by 1 base and J by 3 bases. Germline CDR1 reads SGHAT; CDR2 reads FQNNGV. This CDR3 comprises 13 residues. The CDR3 spells CASSLGDYYEQYF. CDR3 sequence (DNA): TGTGCCAGCAGCTTAGGGGACTACTACGAGCAGTACTTC.

This sequence joins TRBV19 and TRBJ2-5; 10 nucleotides line up with TRBD2. Trimming removed 3 bases from V and 1 base from J; junction bases left unmatched: 14. CDR3 length: 19 amino acids. Germline-derived CDR1 and CDR2 are LNHDA and SQIVND (reference sequence). In DNA form, the CDR3 reads TGTGCCAGTAGTATGGGGAGCCGATTAGCGGGAGGACCCCAAGAGACCCAGTACTTC. Its translation is CASSMGSRLAGGPQETQYF.

The chain is built from TRBV6-6 and TRBJ1-4, with 7 bases aligning to TRBD1. This CDR3 has 14 amino acids. Trimming took 5 bases from V and 8 from J; bases not matched to a gene: 8. From germline, CDR1 is MNHNY and CDR2 SVGAGI (reference sequence). CDR3 nucleotide sequence: TGTGCCAGCAGTACTCTCGCACAGGGGGAAAAACTGTTTTTT. Protein sequence: CASSTLAQGEKLFF.

This CDR3 is CASSQTDTIYF. The CDR3 coding sequence is TGTGCCAGCAGCCAGACGGACACCATATATTTT. The chain is built from TRBV7-9 and TRBJ1-3; no reliable D call. The CDR3 is made up of 11 amino acids. Per the germline V gene, CDR1 is SEHNR and CDR2 is FQNEAQ (reference sequence). Trimming removed 5 bases at V and 8 bases at J, with 7 bases between.

The gene calls are TRBV12-3 or TRBV12-4 and TRBJ1-5; 10 bases match TRBD1. The CDR3 loop spans 15 amino acids. V dropped 6 bases and J dropped 2; count of bases not matched to a gene: 4. CDR3 DNA sequence: TGTGCCAGCAGGATTGGGACAGGGGGCAATCAGCCCCAGCATTTT. It specifies CASRIGTGGNQPQHF.

This clonotype showed up just a few times. The chain carries TRBV6-4 and TRBJ2-1; 10 bases agree with TRBD1. After removal of 6 bases from V and 4 bases from J, the junction contained 6 bases not matched to a gene. Germline values: CDR1 MRHNA, CDR2 SNTAGT. CDR3 length: 15 residues. Written as DNA, the CDR3 is TGTGCCAGCAGGGCCCGACAGGGGGCATACAATGAGCAGTTCTTC. It translates to CASRARQGAYNEQFF.

The sample holds a few counts of this clonotype. This rearrangement joins TRBV7-2 to TRBJ2-7, with 8 bases identical to TRBD1. The CDR3 is 14 residues long. CDR1 is SGHTA, CDR2 FQGNSA, per germline. After removal of 5 bases from V and 5 bases from J, the junction contained 8 bases not matched to a gene. The CDR3 loop reads CASSDDRGSDEQYF. The CDR3 DNA is TGTGCCAGCAGCGACGACAGGGGTTCGGACGAGCAGTACTTC. The variable domain in full, completed from reference TRBV7-2 and TRBJ2-7, reads GAGVSQSPSNKVTEKGKDVELRCDPISGHTALYWYRQSLGQGLEFLIYFQGNSAPDKSGLPSDRFSAERTGGSVSTLTIQRTQQEDSAVYLCASSDDRGSDEQYFGPGTRLTVT.

V usage is TRBV6-1 and J usage is TRBJ2-5, with D possibly called TRBD1 or TRBD2 (5 bases each). The V and J ends lost 6 bases and 5 bases respectively, with 16 bases between them. The CDR3 sequence is 14 residues long. CDR1 is MNHNS and CDR2 is SASEGT in the germline V gene. CDR3 sequence reads: CASSRDPGWETQYF. The CDR3, as DNA: TGTGCCAGCAGCCGGGACCCAGGTTGGGAGACCCAGTACTTC.

A few counts support this clonotype. The chain recombines TRBV12-3 or TRBV12-4 with TRBJ1-5; weak D call: TRBD1 (5 bases). V dropped 3 bases and J dropped 0 bases, with 9 bases sitting between them. The CDR3 contains 15 residues. CDR3 in amino acids: CASSFWGYSNQPQHF. The CDR3 DNA reads as TGTGCCAGCAGTTTTTGGGGCTATAGCAATCAGCCCCAGCATTTT.

This clonotype has a handful of counts. V is TRBV7-2 and J is TRBJ2-1, with D possibly being TRBD1 (6 bases). V was pared by 8 bases and J by 6 bases, with 11 bases between. Germline assignment: CDR1 SGHTA and CDR2 FQGNSA. The CDR3 length is 12 residues. The CDR3 DNA sequence: TGTGCCAGCGAGGACAGAGCCAATGAGCAGTTCTTC. Translated, it gives CASEDRANEQFF.

This sequence joins TRBV28 and TRBJ2-3; 9 bases fit TRBD2. Per the germline V gene, CDR1 is MDHEN and CDR2 is SYDVKM. Germline trimming cut 5 bases from V and 2 bases from J; bases unmatched to any gene: 11. CDR3 length equals 17 residues. CDR3 DNA: TGTGCCAGCAGTCTTCACCCGCGGGGGGGACTCACAGATACGCAGTATTTT. Protein product: CASSLHPRGGLTDTQYF.

The V gene is TRBV12-3 or TRBV12-4, the J gene TRBJ2-1, with TRBD2 identical over 9 bases. V dropped 2 bases and J dropped 7; count of bases not matched to a gene: 6. The CDR3 sequence is 15 residues long. The CDR3 region is CASSLRGGGGNEQFF. CDR3 sequence (DNA): TGTGCCAGCAGTTTAAGGGGCGGGGGGGGGAATGAGCAGTTCTTC.